The 4 T cell receptor beta chains given below trace back to one sample, sequenced in a study of shared clonotypes between healthy human individuals. Sequencing was performed with immunoSEQ multiplex PCR; in TCRdb, only in-frame clones are kept and a portion is missing. The sample contains some 2.1 million clones, about 95% of which appear only once. Naivety among CD8 cells was defined by CD45RO negativity and positive CCR7 selection, thereby excluding terminally differentiated effector memory CD45RA+ cells. Sequenced sample: naive CD8+ T cells sorted from blood. These receptor sequences come from a young man in good health.

The chain uses TRBV7-9 and TRBJ2-7, with unresolved D. Germline V lookup: CDR1 SEHNR, CDR2 FQNEAQ (reference sequence). There are 16 residues in the CDR3. V was clipped by 5 bases and J by 7 bases, with 24 bases between them. The CDR3 DNA follows: TGTGCCAGCAGCCCGATCCTTCTCGGAACCCCTAGGGAGCAGTACTTC. Its protein is CASSPILLGTPREQYF.

This rearrangement joins TRBV6-1 to TRBJ2-7; 7 bases line up with TRBD1. The V and J ends lost 8 bases and 2 bases, in that order; junction bases with no gene match: 6. The germline gives CDR1 MNHNS, CDR2 SASEGT. The CDR3 spans 13 residues. DNA for the CDR3: TGTGCCAGCGAAGGACAGGCAACCTACGAGCAGTACTTC. It translates to CASEGQATYEQYF.

A note on this clone: This CDR3 is also generated by other DNA sequences in the sample. The CDR3 sequence is CASSPGTVSNQPQHF. CDR3 in DNA: TGCGCCAGCAGCCCTGGGACAGTTAGCAATCAGCCCCAGCATTTT. The rearrangement uses TRBV5-1 and TRBJ1-5; 7 bases are a match to TRBD1. The J segment lost 0 bases and the V segment lost 4 bases, leaving 4 bases of the junction unmatched. There are 15 residues in the CDR3. Germline assignment: CDR1 SGHRS and CDR2 YFSETQ.

V gene TRBV19 combines with J gene TRBJ2-2; D is ambiguous. Between the trimmed V and J ends, which lost 4 bases and 5 bases, there was a span of 11 bases. CDR1 and CDR2 (germline): LNHDA, SQIVND (reference sequence). The CDR3 is made up of 14 amino acids. The CDR3 sequence is CASSTDIETGELFF. CDR3 DNA: TGTGCCAGTAGTACCGACATTGAAACCGGGGAGCTGTTTTTT.